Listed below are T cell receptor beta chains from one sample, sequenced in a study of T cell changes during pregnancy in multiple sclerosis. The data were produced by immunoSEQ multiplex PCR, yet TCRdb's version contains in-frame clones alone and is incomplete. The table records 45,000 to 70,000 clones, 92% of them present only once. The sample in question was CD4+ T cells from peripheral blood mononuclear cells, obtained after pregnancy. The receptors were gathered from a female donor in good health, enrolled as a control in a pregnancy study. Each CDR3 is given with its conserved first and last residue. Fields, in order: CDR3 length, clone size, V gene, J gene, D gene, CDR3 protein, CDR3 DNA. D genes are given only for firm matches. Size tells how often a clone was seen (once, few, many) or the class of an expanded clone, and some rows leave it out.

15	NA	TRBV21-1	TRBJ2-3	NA	CASSTYSGGSDTQYF	TGTGCCAGCAGCACTTATAGCGGGGGGTCAGATACGCAGTATTTT
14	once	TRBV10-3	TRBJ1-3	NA	CAARGGKIGNTIYF	TGTGCCGCACGGGGGGGGAAAATTGGAAACACCATATATTTT
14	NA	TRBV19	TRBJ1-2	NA	CASSSGQYNYGYTF	TGTGCCAGTAGTAGCGGACAGTACAACTATGGCTACACCTTC
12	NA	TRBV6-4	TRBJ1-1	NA	CASSDSRVEAFF	TGTGCCAGCAGTGACTCGAGGGTTGAAGCTTTCTTT
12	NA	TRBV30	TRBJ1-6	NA	CAWRVELSPLHF	TGTGCCTGGAGGGTAGAGTTATCACCCCTCCACTTT
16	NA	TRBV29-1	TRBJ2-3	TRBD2	CSVRPASGGLTDTQYF	TGCAGCGTCCGACCGGCTAGCGGGGGGCTCACAGATACGCAGTATTTT
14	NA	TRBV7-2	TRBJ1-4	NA	CASRPGGEGEKLFF	TGTGCCAGCAGACCGGGGGGGGAGGGTGAAAAACTGTTTTTT
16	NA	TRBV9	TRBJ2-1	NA	CASSVVPRDTRNEQFF	TGTGCCAGCAGCGTAGTCCCCAGGGACACTCGCAATGAGCAGTTCTTC
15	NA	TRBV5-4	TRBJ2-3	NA	CASSFERQYTDTQYF	TGTGCCAGCAGCTTTGAGCGCCAGTATACAGATACGCAGTATTTT
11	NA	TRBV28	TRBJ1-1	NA	CASTSRTEAFF	TGTGCCAGCACTTCGAGGACTGAAGCTTTCTTT
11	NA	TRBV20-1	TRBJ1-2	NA	CSARSGGGYTF	TGCAGTGCTAGATCTGGGGGGGGCTACACCTTC
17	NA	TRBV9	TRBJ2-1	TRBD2	CASSAPAAGGARNEQFF	TGTGCCAGCAGCGCCCCCGCCGCGGGGGGGGCCAGAAATGAGCAGTTCTTC
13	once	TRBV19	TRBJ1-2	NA	CASSITGGGGYTF	TGTGCCAGTAGTATAACTGGGGGCGGTGGCTACACCTTC